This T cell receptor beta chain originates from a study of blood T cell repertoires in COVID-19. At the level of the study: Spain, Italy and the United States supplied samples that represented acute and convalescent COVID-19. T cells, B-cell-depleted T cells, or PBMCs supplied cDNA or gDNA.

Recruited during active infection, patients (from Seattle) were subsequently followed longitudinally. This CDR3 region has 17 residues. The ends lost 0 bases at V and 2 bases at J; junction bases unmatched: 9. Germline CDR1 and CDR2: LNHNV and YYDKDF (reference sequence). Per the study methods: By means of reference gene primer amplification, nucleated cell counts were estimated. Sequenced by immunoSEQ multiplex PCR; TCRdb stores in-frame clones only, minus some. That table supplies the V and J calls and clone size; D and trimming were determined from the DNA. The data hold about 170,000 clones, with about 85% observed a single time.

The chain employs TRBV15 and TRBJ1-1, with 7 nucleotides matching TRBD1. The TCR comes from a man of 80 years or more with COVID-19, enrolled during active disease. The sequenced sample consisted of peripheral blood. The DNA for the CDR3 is TGTGCCACCAGCAGAGATACTACTTACAGGGGAAACACTGAAGCTTTCTTT. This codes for CATSRDTTYRGNTEAFF.